The 5 T cell receptor beta chains below were found in one sample sequenced in a study of T cell responses to AZD1222 COVID-19 vaccine. Data came from immunoSEQ multiplex PCR; TCRdb stores just in-frame clones and leaves some out. Of fewer than 150,000 clones listed, approximately 95% are singletons. The specimen was peripheral blood, collected 28 days after the second AZD1222 dose. These receptors were taken from an adult who received the AZD1222 COVID-19 vaccine.

The chain links TRBV7-9 to TRBJ2-7, with TRBD1 matching 7 bases. V was clipped by 4 bases and J by 4 bases; unmatched bases: 7. Germline CDR1 reads SEHNR; CDR2 reads FQNEAQ (reference sequence). The CDR3 runs to 14 residues. The DNA of the CDR3 is TGTGCCAGCAGCTCTCCGGGACAGCTATACGAGCAGTACTTC. It translates to CASSSPGQLYEQYF.

The chain employs TRBV7-9 and TRBJ1-5; TRBD1 matches at 7 bases. Trimming took 5 bases from V and 5 from J; bases not matched to a gene: 9. Germline V CDR1 and CDR2: SEHNR, FQNEAQ (reference sequence). The CDR3 has 15 amino acids. CDR3 region: CASSPGGTVDQPQHF. As DNA, the CDR3 is TGTGCCAGCAGCCCGGGAGGGACAGTAGATCAGCCCCAGCATTTT.

This chain uses TRBV6-2 or TRBV6-3 with TRBJ1-3, with D perhaps matching TRBD1 (6 bases). This CDR3 is built from 15 residues. Per the germline V gene, CDR1 is MNHEY and CDR2 is SVGEGT. The V end lost 5 bases, the J end lost 3 bases, and 14 bases lay between the germline ends. The CDR3 nucleotides are TGTGCCAGCAGTACCTACAGGGCCCTTGGAAACACCATATATTTT. This codes for CASSTYRALGNTIYF.

This chain uses TRBV4-1 with TRBJ1-1; D is ambiguous. V lost 0 bases to trimming and J lost 0 bases, with 17 bases between them. The CDR3 sequence is 18 residues long. Germline-derived CDR1 and CDR2 are MGHRA and YSYEKL. CDR3 in DNA: TGCGCCAGCAGCCAAGAACTTAAGGGTGCAGGATTGAACACTGAAGCTTTCTTT. It codes for CASSQELKGAGLNTEAFF.

The V gene is TRBV4-1, the J gene TRBJ2-2; 8 bases are a match to TRBD1. The CDR3 sequence is 15 residues long. Trimming removed 5 bases from V and 4 bases from J; junction bases left unmatched: 6. Germline assignment: CDR1 MGHRA and CDR2 YSYEKL. DNA for the CDR3: TGCGCCAGCAGCTACGGACAGGGTGGCACCGGGGAGCTGTTTTTT. Translation gives CASSYGQGGTGELFF.